Below, 5 T cell receptor beta chains from the same sample are listed, as sequenced in a study of memory CD4+ T cells and cytomegalovirus serostatus. Single viable CD3+CD4+CD8-CD45RO+ cells were sorted as the memory CD4+ T cells. Sequenced by immunoSEQ multiplex PCR; TCRdb stores in-frame clones only, minus some. The table lists about 57,000 clones, roughly 80% of them singletons. Sequenced material: memory CD4+ T cells from blood. These receptors all stem from an adult in good health and CMV-seronegative.

The chain uses TRBV15 and TRBJ1-5; tentative D call: TRBD1 (5 bases). The CDR3 is 16 amino acids. Germline lookup yields CDR1 LNHNV and CDR2 YYDKDF (reference sequence). Trimming removed 0 bases at V and 5 bases at J, with 14 bases between. CDR3 loop: CATSRDAGRVYQPQHF. CDR3 in DNA: TGTGCCACCAGCAGAGATGCGGGCAGGGTTTATCAGCCCCAGCATTTT. The whole variable domain, filled in from reference TRBV15 and TRBJ1-5, reads DAMVIQNPRYQVTQFGKPVTLSCSQTLNHNVMYWYQQKSSQAPKLLFHYYDKDFNNEADTPDNFQSRRPNTSFCFLDIRSPGLGDTAMYLCATSRDAGRVYQPQHFGDGTRLSIL.

The chain joins TRBV11-2 to TRBJ2-1; the match to TRBD2 covers 12 bases. The CDR3 has 16 amino acids. Germline CDR1 reads SGHAT; CDR2 reads FQNNGV. J lost 5 bases, V lost 7 bases, and 9 bases had no gene match. The CDR3 loop reads CASTLAGGPLNNEQFF. The DNA of the CDR3 is TGTGCCAGCACCCTAGCGGGAGGGCCTTTGAACAATGAGCAGTTCTTC.

The rearrangement joins TRBV11-2 to TRBJ1-1; no clear D. The CDR3 has 13 amino acids. Germline lookup yields CDR1 SGHAT and CDR2 FQNNGV. The V end was cut by 1 base, the J end by 0 bases, with 3 bases between. The CDR3 sequence is CASSLGVNTEAFF. The CDR3 bases are TGTGCCAGCAGCTTAGGGGTGAACACTGAAGCTTTCTTT.

This clone was seen only a few times. The chain carries TRBV28 and TRBJ1-2; no clear D. Trimming shortened V by 6 bases and J by 2 bases, and 4 bases separated the two germline ends. This CDR3 is 11 amino acids long. Germline lookup yields CDR1 MDHEN and CDR2 SYDVKM. The CDR3 spells CASSRNYGYTF. The CDR3 DNA sequence: TGTGCCAGCAGCCGAAACTATGGCTACACCTTC.

This clone has just one count. The V gene is TRBV18, the J gene TRBJ2-1; 7 positions match TRBD2. The CDR3 is 17 residues long. CDR1 and CDR2 (germline): KGHSH, LQKENI. The J segment lost 0 bases and the V segment lost 0 bases, leaving 5 bases of the junction unmatched. The CDR3: CASSPPLGGGSYNEQFF. DNA for the CDR3: TGTGCCAGCTCACCACCGTTGGGGGGGGGCTCCTACAATGAGCAGTTCTTC. Based on the CDR3 plus reference TRBV18 and TRBJ2-1, the full variable domain is NAGVMQNPRHLVRRRGQEARLRCSPMKGHSHVYWYRQLPEEGLKFMVYLQKENIIDESGMPKERFSAEFPKEGPSILRIQQVVRGDSAAYFCASSPPLGGGSYNEQFFGPGTRLTVL.